The 21 T cell receptor beta chains reported below all come from one sample, sequenced in a study of shared clonotypes between healthy human individuals. Repertoires were generated with immunoSEQ multiplex PCR, while TCRdb's copy carries only in-frame clones and drops some. The data contain about 490,000 clones, approximately 84% of them seen just once; the ten biggest clones take up roughly 13%. Sequencing was performed on PBMCs. The receptors here all came from a woman aged 40 to 49 in good health. Some clones in this sample may be carry-over from other donors' samples.

The chain combines TRBV6-4 with TRBJ2-2; TRBD1 might be the D (6 bases). The germline V gene has CDR1 MRHNA and CDR2 SNTAGT. The CDR3 totals 14 residues. Trimming took 6 bases from V and 2 from J, leaving 10 bases between them. The CDR3 DNA follows: TGTGCCAGCAGACCGGGACAAAACACCGGGGAGCTGTTTTTT. Amino acids: CASRPGQNTGELFF.

The rearrangement joins TRBV5-1 to TRBJ1-5; TRBD1 matches 10 bases. The V segment lost 0 bases and the J segment 0 bases; nucleotides outside the gene matches: 0. From germline, CDR1 is SGHRS and CDR2 YFSETQ. The CDR3 is 16 amino acids. The CDR3 sequence: CASSLGDRGSNQPQHF. CDR3 sequence (DNA): TGCGCCAGCAGCTTGGGGGACAGGGGTAGCAATCAGCCCCAGCATTTT.

This clone appeared a few times. The likely explanation is a read error, given a far larger clone one base away. The rearrangement uses TRBV29-1 and TRBJ1-5; a weak D match, TRBD1 (5 bases). There are 13 residues in the CDR3. V was pared by 4 bases and J by 5 bases, with 12 bases between. Germline V gene data show CDR1 as SQVTM and CDR2 as ANQGSEA. The CDR3 sequence is CSVADMGDQPQHF. The CDR3 region has the DNA TGCAGCGTTGCGGACATGGGCGATCAGCCCCAGCATTTT.

The chain carries TRBV6-5 and TRBJ1-5; no firm D call. The germline V gene has CDR1 MNHEY and CDR2 SVGAGI. There are 13 residues in the CDR3. Trimming took off 0 bases at V and 9 bases at J, with 9 bases between the two ends. CDR3 sequence reads: CASSYSGRWPQHF. CDR3 coding DNA: TGTGCCAGCAGTTACTCGGGTAGGTGGCCCCAGCATTTT.

About this clone: This likely reflects a read error, since a far larger clone is one base away. The chain combines TRBV5-1 with TRBJ1-1; TRBD1 might be the D (5 bases). In germline, CDR1 is SGHRS, CDR2 YFSETQ. Trimming stripped 6 bases from V and 0 bases from J, with 15 bases between. The CDR3 spans 15 residues. Here the CDR3 DNA reads TGCGCCAGCACCCTGGGGGGGTTGATGAACACTGAAGCTTTCTTT. Translated, it gives CASTLGGLMNTEAFF.

To note about this clone: This CDR3 is also generated by other DNA sequences in the sample. V usage is TRBV5-4 and J usage is TRBJ2-3; D is uncertain. V was cut by 2 bases and J by 6 bases, with 4 bases left in between. The germline V gene encodes CDR1 SGHNT and CDR2 YYREEE (reference sequence). The CDR3 loop spans 11 amino acids. The CDR3: CASSLGDTQYF. DNA for the CDR3: TGTGCCAGCAGCTTAGGGGATACGCAGTATTTT. The variable domain in full, completed from reference TRBV5-4 and TRBJ2-3, reads ETGVTQSPTHLIKTRGQQVTLRCSSQSGHNTVSWYQQALGQGPQFIFQYYREEENGRGNFPPRFSGLQFPNYSSELNVNALELDDSALYLCASSLGDTQYFGPGTRLTVL.

The rearrangement joins TRBV4-2 to TRBJ2-7, with 11 bases that match TRBD2. With V trimmed by 2 bases and J by 0 bases, 6 bases remained unmatched. Per the germline V gene, CDR1 is LGHNA and CDR2 is YNFKEQ. CDR3 size: 17 residues. CDR3 sequence: CASSQHSTSGISYEQYF. The CDR3 DNA reads TGTGCCAGCAGCCAACACTCGACTAGCGGGATCTCCTACGAGCAGTACTTC.

The chain recombines TRBV10-3 with TRBJ1-3, with D hard to call. This CDR3 has 13 residues. Trimming cost V 0 bases and J 6 bases, with 6 bases left between them. The germline CDR1 and CDR2 sequences are ENHRY and SYGVKD. As DNA, the CDR3 is TGTGCCATCAGTGAGTCGGGGAAAAACACCATATATTTT. Amino acid sequence: CAISESGKNTIYF.

The chain is built from TRBV10-3 and TRBJ1-5, with TRBD1 matching 12 bases. Trimming cost V 5 bases and J 7 bases; bases outside gene matches: 3. This CDR3 is built from 14 residues. Looked up from germline, CDR1 is ENHRY and CDR2 is SYGVKD. CDR3 loop: CAISRDRGQQPQHF. In DNA, the CDR3 is TGTGCCATCAGTCGGGACAGGGGGCAACAGCCCCAGCATTTT.

This rearrangement joins TRBV6-6 to TRBJ2-2; 7 bases are shared with TRBD2. The junction had 12 bases not matched to a gene; V was cut back by 7 bases and J by 4 bases. CDR1 is MNHNY, CDR2 SVGAGI, per germline (reference sequence). The CDR3 runs 16 residues. CDR3: CASNQEAGAGTGELFF. The CDR3 bases are TGTGCCAGCAACCAAGAGGCGGGAGCGGGCACCGGGGAGCTGTTTTTT.

V and J are TRBV5-1 and TRBJ1-1; 10 nucleotides align to TRBD1. J lost 0 bases, V lost 2 bases, and 7 bases had no gene match. The CDR3 runs 17 residues. Germline V gene lookup returns CDR1 SGHRS and CDR2 YFSETQ. The CDR3 DNA is TGCGCCAGCAGCTTTTCGGGGACAGGGGCCATGAACACTGAAGCTTTCTTT. Translation: CASSFSGTGAMNTEAFF.

As to this clone: A read error likely explains this, since a far larger clone differs by one base. The chain joins TRBV7-2 to TRBJ1-2; tentatively, D is TRBD1 (5 bases). The CDR3 has 13 amino acids. V was cut by 4 bases and J by 4 bases, with 10 bases left in between. CDR1 is SGHTA, CDR2 FQGNSA, per germline. CDR3 in DNA: TGTGCCAGCAGCTCGTACAGGACCTATGGCTACACCTTC. This encodes CASSSYRTYGYTF.

The chain links TRBV28 to TRBJ2-3, with D possibly called TRBD1 or TRBD2 (5 bases each). The CDR3 totals 15 residues. The germline V and J ends were trimmed by 5 bases and 5 bases, with 17 bases remaining between them. From germline, CDR1 is MDHEN and CDR2 SYDVKM. The CDR3: CASSPPSSGRDTQYF. CDR3 sequence (DNA): TGTGCCAGCAGTCCCCCATCGTCAGGGAGAGATACGCAGTATTTT.

The V gene is TRBV1, the J gene TRBJ2-1; the table's D call, TRBD2, has no DNA check behind it. TRBV1 constitutes a pseudogene. The CDR3 runs 19 residues. The CDR3 here is CTSSHVSGRVPSSYNEQFF. DNA for the CDR3: TGCACCAGCAGCCACGTCAGCGGGAGGGTCCCCAGCTCCTACAATGAGCAGTTCTTC.

The chain combines TRBV7-8 with TRBJ2-1, with D perhaps given as TRBD1 or TRBD2 (6 bases each). Looked up from germline, CDR1 is SGHVS and CDR2 is FQNEAQ. This CDR3 comprises 15 residues. V lost 2 bases and J 7 bases, leaving 15 bases between the germline ends. The CDR3 DNA sequence: TGTGCCAGCAGCTTAATGGGGGGCCTGGTGAATGAGCAGTTCTTC. This translates into CASSLMGGLVNEQFF.

This clone was observed once. A far larger clone is only one base removed, so a read error is likely. The chain has TRBV5-6 and TRBJ1-1; TRBD1 is a possible D gene (5 bases). The V gene lost 1 base and the J gene lost 4 bases, with 14 bases spanning the gap. In germline, CDR1 is SGHDT, CDR2 YYEEEE. CDR3 length: 15 amino acids. CDR3 coding DNA: TGTGCCAGCAGCTTGCTCCCAGTGGGGGGCACTGAAGCTTTCTTT. This encodes CASSLLPVGGTEAFF. The complete variable domain, with remaining parts taken from reference TRBV5-6 and TRBJ1-1, reads DAGVTQSPTHLIKTRGQQVTLRCSPKSGHDTVSWYQQALGQGPQFIFQYYEEEERQRGNFPDRFSGHQFPNYSSELNVNALLLGDSALYLCASSLLPVGGTEAFFGQGTRLTVV.

This clone was observed a single time. A read error is likely here: a far larger clone is one base away. The conserved phenylalanine or tryptophan normally closing the CDR3 is absent here, so this likely arose from a read error. The chain employs TRBV5-1 and TRBJ1-1, with TRBD1 identical over 8 bases. There are 14 residues in the CDR3. J lost 1 base, V lost 6 bases, and 5 bases had no gene match. CDR1 SGHRS and CDR2 YFSETQ come from the germline V gene. CDR3 coding DNA: TGCGCCAGCACCCCGACAGGGGCGAACACTGAAGCTTTCTCT. Translated, it gives CASTPTGANTEAFS.

V usage is TRBV10-3 and J usage is TRBJ1-5, with 8 bases fitting TRBD1. This CDR3 is 14 amino acids long. CDR1 and CDR2 from the germline V gene are ENHRY and SYGVKD. V trimming: 7 bases; J trimming: 5 bases; junction bases outside the gene matches: 7. The CDR3 spells CAINRDRLDQPQHF. The CDR3 DNA reads TGTGCCATCAATCGGGACAGGCTGGATCAGCCCCAGCATTTT.

V and J are TRBV18 and TRBJ1-4, with 7 positions matching TRBD1. Trimming cost V 3 bases and J 5 bases; bases outside gene matches: 3. The CDR3 totals 14 residues. Per the germline V gene, CDR1 is KGHSH and CDR2 is LQKENI. CDR3 residues: CASSPPGGNEKLFF. Written as DNA, the CDR3 is TGTGCCAGCTCACCCCCAGGGGGGAATGAAAAACTGTTTTTT.

J is TRBJ1-2 and V is TRBV6-1; 8 bases fit TRBD1. CDR1 is MNHNS and CDR2 is SASEGT in the germline V gene. The trim removed 9 bases at V and 3 bases at J, leaving 9 bases unmatched. The length of the CDR3 is 14 residues. The CDR3 is CASRTAGGDYGYTF. The CDR3 region has the DNA TGTGCCAGTAGAACCGCAGGGGGCGACTATGGCTACACCTTC.

The chain carries TRBV11-2 and TRBJ2-1; D gene unclear. The V and J ends lost 3 bases and 2 bases respectively, with 11 bases between them. Germline V gene data show CDR1 as SGHAT and CDR2 as FQNNGV. The CDR3 contains 15 residues. CDR3 DNA: TGTGCCAGCAGCTTCGCGACGGTAACCTACAATGAGCAGTTCTTC. Translating gives CASSFATVTYNEQFF.